This T cell receptor (beta chain) appears in the sequencing data of a study of T cells in Graves' hyperthyroidism and ophthalmopathy. Study information: Peripheral blood was taken when the disease was first diagnosed, before any treatment began.

This clonotype was recorded many times. Researchers amplified the TCR beta CDR3 regions from RNA transcripts. First-round RT-PCR of the TCR CDR3 relied on the HTBI primer set. MiXCR, applied by TCRdb to the multiplex PCR reads, yields one record per CDR3 protein. The data contain about 640,000 distinct CDR3 sequences, roughly 15% of them singletons. V was shortened by 8 bases and J by 4 bases, with 12 bases between the two germline ends. The CDR3 runs to 12 residues. The V gene's germline CDR1 is SNHLY and CDR2 FYNNEI. This TCR was sampled from a woman between 45 and 65 years old with Graves' ophthalmopathy. Sequencing was carried out using blood. The genes are TRBV2 and TRBJ2-7; D is ambiguous. The CDR3 spells CASGPGLYEQYF. The CDR3 DNA reads as TGTGCCAGCGGTCCAGGTTTGTACGAGCAGTACTTC. Filled out from reference TRBV2 and TRBJ2-7, the complete variable domain reads EPEVTQTPSHQVTQMGQEVILRCVPISNHLYFYWYRQILGQKVEFLVSFYNNEISEKSEIFDDQFSVERPDGSNFTLKIRSTKLEDSAMYFCASGPGLYEQYFGPGTRLTVT.